This T cell receptor (beta chain) was recovered during a study of T cells after yellow fever vaccination. This CDR3 is 19 amino acids long. Unmatched junction bases numbered 16, after V lost 1 base and J lost 7 bases. Germline V lookup: CDR1 SGHNT, CDR2 YYREEE (reference sequence). Of note for this clonotype: As yet, its antigen is unknown.

The study, taken as a whole, reports: Contamination of FACS-sorted repertoires by abundant clonotypes from the bulk population could occur. Although most clonotypes did not, a small share appeared in both CD4 and CD8 compartments.

TCRdb fed the 5' RACE reads into MiXCR, producing one record per CDR3 protein. The data contain 620,000 or so distinct CDR3 sequences, roughly an eighth of them singletons. The rearrangement uses TRBV5-4 and TRBJ2-1, with 11 bases aligning to TRBD2. The sample was PBMCs, taken on the day of the yellow fever booster vaccination. This TCR came from a man aged 30 to 45 who received the YFV17D yellow fever vaccine. The CDR3 here is CASSLRARALAGDRNEQFF. CDR3 coding DNA: TGTGCCAGCAGCTTGAGGGCGCGCGCACTAGCGGGAGACCGGAATGAGCAGTTCTTC.